The rows below give T cell receptor beta chains drawn from one sample of a study of cytomegalovirus exposure and HLA in healthy donors. The repertoire was sequenced with immunoSEQ multiplex PCR; TCRdb's copy has only in-frame clones and lacks some. The sample has tens of thousands of clones, 82% seen once. The source material was PBMCs. These receptors came from a man aged 18 to 35 in good health and CMV-seronegative. Both conserved end residues are part of each CDR3. The order of the fields is J gene, V gene, clone size, D gene, CDR3 protein, CDR3 DNA. The D gene is left open where the match is weak. Size is stated for part of the rows, as once, few or many counts, or as a class when the clone is expanded.

TRBJ2-3,TRBV4-2,.,TRBD2,CASSQDAPGLSTDTQYF,TGTGCCAGCAGCCAAGACGCACCGGGACTAAGCACAGATACGCAGTATTTT
TRBJ1-6,TRBV28,.,.,CASSTSLSSYNSPLHF,TGTGCCAGCAGTACCTCACTAAGCTCCTATAATTCACCCCTCCACTTT
TRBJ1-1,TRBV4-3,.,TRBD1,CASSHSAGTGVAGDTEAFF,TGCGCCAGCAGCCACAGCGCCGGGACAGGGGTCGCGGGGGACACTGAAGCTTTCTTT
TRBJ1-4,TRBV4-2,few,.,CASSQVGGSANEKLFF,TGTGCCAGCAGCCAAGTCGGAGGGTCGGCTAATGAAAAACTGTTTTTT
TRBJ1-1,TRBV27,.,.,CASYGLYGQNTEAFF,TGTGCCAGCTACGGACTGTACGGTCAGAACACTGAAGCTTTCTTT
TRBJ2-1,TRBV6-4,.,.,CASSELWQAVYNEQFF,TGTGCCAGCAGTGAATTATGGCAGGCAGTCTACAATGAGCAGTTCTTC
TRBJ2-7,TRBV6-1,.,TRBD2,CASLGTSGSEQYF,TGTGCCAGCTTGGGGACTAGCGGGAGCGAGCAGTACTTC
TRBJ1-3,TRBV27,.,TRBD1,CASKTGDGNTIYF,TGTGCCAGCAAAACAGGGGACGGAAACACCATATATTTT
TRBJ1-1,TRBV7-9,.,TRBD1,CASSTGTVNTEAFF,TGTGCCAGCAGCACCGGGACAGTGAACACTGAAGCTTTCTTT
TRBJ1-1,TRBV7-9,once,TRBD1,CASSSLDRVGTEAFF,TGTGCCAGCAGTTCCCTCGACAGGGTGGGGACTGAAGCTTTCTTT
TRBJ2-5,TRBV9,.,TRBD2,CASSTTSGRAPSQETQYF,TGTGCCAGCAGCACGACTAGCGGGAGGGCTCCCTCCCAGGAGACCCAGTACTTC
TRBJ2-7,TRBV14,.,.,CASSQGPLQLYEQYF,TGTGCCAGCAGCCAAGGTCCACTGCAACTCTACGAGCAGTACTTC
TRBJ1-5,TRBV30,.,.,CAWSAGDDQPQHF,TGTGCCTGGAGTGCAGGGGATGATCAGCCCCAGCATTTT
TRBJ1-1,TRBV19,.,TRBD1,CASSIMPGGESNTEAFF,TGTGCCAGTAGTATAATGCCAGGGGGCGAGTCTAACACTGAAGCTTTCTTT
TRBJ1-5,TRBV7-3,.,.,CASSLVSQPQHF,TGTGCCAGCAGCTTAGTCAGTCAGCCCCAGCATTTT
TRBJ2-1,TRBV30,.,.,CAWSSDKGEQFF,TGTGCCTGGAGTTCAGACAAAGGTGAGCAGTTCTTC
TRBJ2-2,TRBV19,.,.,CASSSFGQANTGELFF,TGTGCCAGTAGTAGCTTTGGGCAGGCGAACACCGGGGAGCTGTTTTTT
TRBJ2-3,TRBV6-5,.,.,CASRDTGTDTQYF,TGTGCCAGCCGAGACACAGGGACAGATACGCAGTATTTT
TRBJ2-3,TRBV6-1,.,TRBD2,CASSGFRSSGMSTDTQYF,TGTGCCAGCAGTGGATTCCGTTCTAGCGGGATGAGCACAGATACGCAGTATTTT
TRBJ1-1,TRBV5-1,.,.,CASTLDRNTEAFF,TGCGCCAGCACCTTAGACAGGAACACTGAAGCTTTCTTT
TRBJ2-5,TRBV28,.,.,CASRIQETQYF,TGTGCCAGCAGAATACAAGAGACCCAGTACTTC
TRBJ1-3,TRBV5-1,.,TRBD1,CASSLGQGAGNTIYF,TGCGCCAGCAGCTTAGGACAGGGTGCTGGAAACACCATATATTTT
TRBJ2-7,TRBV7-2,.,.,CASTLGVEQYF,TGTGCCAGCACCCTAGGTGTCGAGCAGTACTTC
TRBJ1-5,TRBV18,.,TRBD1,CASSRDSSNQPQHF,TGTGCCAGCTCACGGGACAGCAGCAATCAGCCCCAGCATTTT
TRBJ2-5,TRBV29-1,.,TRBD1,CSVEGQGALETQYF,TGCAGCGTTGAAGGCCAGGGGGCTCTAGAGACCCAGTACTTC
TRBJ2-7,TRBV6-5,few,.,CASRAGTGTYEQYF,TGTGCCAGCCGGGCGGGGACCGGAACCTACGAGCAGTACTTC
TRBJ2-3,TRBV15,.,TRBD2,CATSRETGWGGTITSTDTQYF,TGTGCCACCAGCAGAGAAACCGGTTGGGGGGGGACTATAACTAGCACAGATACGCAGTATTTT
TRBJ1-1,TRBV30,.,.,CACVHPPRTEAFF,TGTGCCTGCGTACACCCACCCCGTACTGAAGCTTTCTTT
TRBJ2-1,TRBV5-1,.,.,CASSFFRNEQFF,TGCGCCAGCAGCTTTTTCCGTAATGAGCAGTTCTTC
TRBJ2-7,TRBV27,.,.,CASSSYSGEQYF,TGTGCCAGCTCGAGTTATTCCGGCGAGCAGTACTTC
TRBJ2-2,TRBV4-3,.,.,CASSLQGNTGELFF,TGCGCCAGCAGCCTACAGGGAAACACCGGGGAGCTGTTTTTT
TRBJ1-1,TRBV28,.,TRBD1,CASRPGTGTGYFRNTEAFF,TGTGCCAGCAGACCTGGGACCGGGACAGGGTATTTTAGGAACACTGAAGCTTTCTTT
TRBJ1-5,TRBV28,.,TRBD1,CASMTGLRGNQPQHF,TGTGCCAGCATGACAGGGTTAAGGGGCAATCAGCCCCAGCATTTT
TRBJ1-1,TRBV29-1,.,.,CSVERVLFAEAFF,TGCAGCGTTGAACGGGTTTTGTTCGCTGAAGCTTTCTTT
TRBJ2-3,TRBV7-7,.,TRBD2,CASSRTSGGADTQYF,TGTGCTAGCAGCCGGACTAGCGGGGGGGCAGATACGCAGTATTTT
TRBJ1-4,TRBV30,.,TRBD1,CAWKGRGLTNEKLFF,TGTGCCTGGAAGGGCAGGGGGTTGACTAATGAAAAACTGTTTTTT
TRBJ1-6,TRBV9,.,.,CASSVRGGALHF,TGTGCCAGCAGCGTGAGGGGCGGGGCCCTCCACTTT
TRBJ1-1,TRBV30,.,.,CAGQTFLNTEAFF,TGTGCCGGTCAAACATTTTTGAACACTGAAGCTTTCTTT
TRBJ1-5,TRBV30,.,.,CAWSVGGGTGNQPQHF,TGTGCCTGGAGTGTTGGGGGGGGAACTGGCAATCAGCCCCAGCATTTT
TRBJ1-3,TRBV5-1,.,TRBD1,CASSPLTGDSGNTIYF,TGCGCCAGCAGTCCATTAACAGGGGACTCGGGAAACACCATATATTTT
TRBJ2-5,TRBV7-7,.,.,CASSQGYTGETQYF,TGTGCTAGCAGCCAGGGATACACGGGAGAGACCCAGTACTTC
TRBJ2-7,TRBV7-2,.,.,CASSLANYEQYF,TGTGCCAGCAGCTTAGCCAACTACGAGCAGTACTTC
TRBJ1-1,TRBV28,few,TRBD1,CASVQGARSLEAFF,TGTGCCAGCGTACAGGGGGCGCGGAGTTTGGAAGCTTTCTTT
TRBJ1-4,TRBV14,once,.,CASSQVQAATNEKLFF,TGTGCCAGCAGCCAAGTTCAGGCAGCAACTAATGAAAAACTGTTTTTT
TRBJ2-7,TRBV6-6,.,TRBD2,CASKGSGSLPYEQYF,TGTGCCAGCAAAGGCAGCGGGAGCCTTCCCTACGAGCAGTACTTC
TRBJ1-6,TRBV27,.,.,CASSLQHPGLSPLHF,TGTGCCAGCAGTCTACAACATCCAGGGCTGTCACCCCTCCACTTT
TRBJ1-1,TRBV10-3,.,.,CAIKGLGNTEAFF,TGTGCCATCAAGGGGTTGGGGAACACTGAAGCTTTCTTT
TRBJ2-2,TRBV4-1,.,TRBD2,CASTLIAGGQPGELFF,TGCGCCAGCACCCTAATAGCGGGGGGACAGCCCGGGGAGCTGTTTTTT
TRBJ2-1,TRBV6-4,.,TRBD2,CASSAGTSGDNEQFF,TGTGCCAGCAGCGCCGGGACTAGCGGGGACAATGAGCAGTTCTTC
TRBJ2-7,TRBV5-4,few,.,CASSLGWTASYEQYF,TGTGCCAGCAGCTTGGGTTGGACAGCTTCCTACGAGCAGTACTTC
TRBJ2-5,TRBV18,.,TRBD2,CASSPPRREGPQETQYF,TGTGCCAGCTCACCACCGAGGCGGGAGGGCCCTCAAGAGACCCAGTACTTC
TRBJ1-4,TRBV2,few,TRBD1,CASSGDRRREKLFF,TGTGCCAGCAGCGGGGACAGAAGGCGTGAAAAACTGTTTTTT
TRBJ2-5,TRBV11-2,.,TRBD2,CASSEGLAGETQYF,TGTGCCAGCAGCGAGGGACTAGCGGGGGAGACCCAGTACTTC